This TCR beta chain was captured by sequencing in a study of blood T cell repertoires in COVID-19. TCRdb's copy holds only in-frame clones and misses some; the assay was immunoSEQ multiplex PCR. The table lists approximately 220,000 clones, 70% to 90% of them singletons. Per germline, CDR1 WSHSY and CDR2 SAAADI. The CDR3 contains 16 residues. The trim removed 9 bases at V and 0 bases at J, leaving 7 bases unmatched. The receptor's source is a woman between 50 and 59 years old with acute or convalescent COVID-19. This rearrangement joins TRBV10-2 to TRBJ1-4, with 10 bases lining up with TRBD1. Specimen: peripheral blood. The CDR3 sequence is CASRGQGVPTNEKLFF. The CDR3 DNA follows: TGCGCCAGTAGAGGACAGGGGGTACCAACTAATGAAAAACTGTTTTTT.